Below are 7 T cell receptor beta chains sequenced from a single sample in a study of shared clonotypes between healthy human individuals. Assay used: immunoSEQ multiplex PCR; TCRdb lists only in-frame clones, some missing. Among 2 million to 2.5 million clones listed, approximately 93% were seen once. The sample taken for sequencing was naive CD4+ T cells from PBMCs. Specified subset: CD45RA+ positively selected. These receptors came from a man between 18 and 35 years old in good health. Some clones in this sample may be carry-over from other donors' samples.

The chain carries TRBV20-1 and TRBJ2-1; 9 nucleotides line up with TRBD1. The germline gives CDR1 DFQATT, CDR2 SNEGSKA (reference sequence). V gave up 6 bases and J gave up 16 bases; unmatched junction bases: 1. This CDR3 has 8 amino acids. The CDR3 loop reads CSAGQGFF. CDR3 coding DNA: TGCAGTGCGGGACAGGGTTTCTTC.

CDR3 sequence reads: CASTPDRAYQPQHF. DNA of the CDR3: TGTGCCAGCACCCCGGACAGGGCCTATCAGCCCCAGCATTTT. The chain couples TRBV28 to TRBJ1-5; TRBD1 matches at 8 bases. J was trimmed by 5 bases and V by 7 bases; bases with no gene match: 7. This CDR3 is 14 amino acids long. Germline values: CDR1 MDHEN, CDR2 SYDVKM.

CDR3 in DNA: TGCAGCGCTTACACTAGCGGGAGATCCTACAATGAGCAGTTCTTC. Translated: CSAYTSGRSYNEQFF. The rearrangement uses TRBV29-1 and TRBJ2-1; TRBD2 matches at 11 bases. CDR3 length: 15 residues. The V and J ends lost 7 bases and 1 base, in that order; junction bases with no gene match: 6. Per the germline V gene, CDR1 is SQVTM and CDR2 is ANQGSEA.

This clone was observed a single time. This sequence joins TRBV19 and TRBJ2-7, with D possibly called TRBD1 or TRBD2 (5 bases each). Germline lookup yields CDR1 LNHDA and CDR2 SQIVND (reference sequence). V was cut by 1 base and J by 2 bases, with 12 bases left in between. The CDR3 runs to 15 residues. The CDR3 reads CASSIAGGAPYEQYF. DNA for the CDR3: TGTGCCAGTAGTATAGCTGGGGGAGCCCCCTACGAGCAGTACTTC.

J is TRBJ1-4 and V is TRBV6-1, with TRBD1 matching 7 bases. Germline-derived CDR1 and CDR2 are MNHNS and SASEGT. The junction had 12 bases not matched to a gene; V was cut back by 4 bases and J by 7 bases. The CDR3 consists of 16 residues. CDR3 nucleotides: TGTGCCAGCAGTGCTGTGACAGGGAGCCTAAGTGAAAAACTGTTTTTT. It codes for CASSAVTGSLSEKLFF.

This clone was seen a handful of times. J is TRBJ1-1 and V is TRBV6-5; D remains unclear. CDR1 MNHEY and CDR2 SVGAGI come from the germline V gene. The V end lost 4 bases, the J end lost 4 bases, and 7 bases lay between the germline ends. The CDR3 is 12 residues long. The CDR3 region has the DNA TGTGCCAGCAGTTTCTTGGGCACTGAAGCTTTCTTT. Amino acid sequence: CASSFLGTEAFF.

The V call is TRBV7-9, the J call TRBJ2-1; 7 positions agree with TRBD1. There are 15 residues in the CDR3. Trimming cost V 7 bases and J 0 bases; bases outside gene matches: 6. Germline CDR1 reads SEHNR; CDR2 reads FQNEAQ (reference sequence). The CDR3 DNA follows: TGTGCCAGCATGCACACAGGGGTCTCCTACAATGAGCAGTTCTTC. Translation gives CASMHTGVSYNEQFF.